A single sample is the source of the 7 T cell receptor beta chains below, sequenced in a study of beta chain features in type 1 diabetes. Sequencing targeted expressed TCRB transcripts, as all isolated RNA had been reverse transcribed. Clones were sequenced by immunoSEQ multiplex PCR, and TCRdb holds only the in-frame ones, with some missing. The sample holds roughly 140,000 clones; approximately 8.1% are singletons and the top ten take 0.5% to 0.65%. The sample comprised central memory CD4+ T cells from blood. All receptors derive from a man aged 18-30 years in good health.

CDR3 loop: CASTFTDTQYF. The CDR3 nucleotides are TGTGCCAGCACGTTTACAGATACGCAGTATTTT. The chain links TRBV6-5 to TRBJ2-3; D call uncertain. Between the trimmed V and J ends, which lost 7 bases and 3 bases, there was a span of 5 bases. This CDR3 has 11 residues. Germline CDR1 and CDR2: MNHEY and SVGAGI.

The chain links TRBV6-6 to TRBJ1-2, with a tentative D call TRBD1 (5 bases). The CDR3 runs to 12 residues. CDR1 and CDR2 from the germline V gene are MNHNY and SVGAGI (reference sequence). Trimming pared 5 bases from V and 6 bases from J, leaving 10 bases between. CDR3 sequence: CASSRQKDGYTF. For the CDR3, the DNA is TGTGCCAGCAGTAGACAGAAGGATGGCTACACCTTC.

The V and J genes are TRBV30 and TRBJ2-3, with a weak D call TRBD2 (5 bases). The germline V gene encodes CDR1 GTSNPN and CDR2 SVGIG (reference sequence). The germline V and J ends were trimmed by 1 base and 5 bases, with 10 bases remaining between them. The CDR3 runs 13 residues. CDR3 nucleotide sequence: TGTGCCTGGAGTGGCCGGGGTGGAGATACGCAGTATTTT. As protein: CAWSGRGGDTQYF.

This clone has a handful of counts. This chain connects TRBV6-5 to TRBJ1-2; D ambiguous. Germline V CDR1 and CDR2: MNHEY, SVGAGI. This CDR3 is built from 13 residues. Trimming stripped 2 bases from V and 8 bases from J, with 12 bases between. CDR3 loop: CASSYEYTWGYTF. The DNA for the CDR3 is TGTGCCAGCAGTTACGAGTATACCTGGGGCTACACCTTC.

The chain couples TRBV2 to TRBJ2-1; 9 nucleotides align to TRBD2. Trimming cost V 6 bases and J 7 bases; bases outside gene matches: 7. Germline loops: CDR1 SNHLY, CDR2 FYNNEI. There are 14 residues in the CDR3. Written as DNA, the CDR3 is TGTGCCAGCAGGGCGGGAGGGCCGTTGAATGAGCAGTTCTTC. It is translated as CASRAGGPLNEQFF.

This clone came up a few times. This chain uses TRBV18 with TRBJ1-6; 7 bases are shared with TRBD1. This CDR3 has 14 amino acids. V lost 3 bases to trimming and J lost 7 bases; unmatched junction nucleotides: 3. Germline V CDR1 and CDR2: KGHSH, LQKENI. CDR3 DNA sequence: TGTGCCAGCTCACCCGGACAGGAGAATTCACCCCTCCACTTT. The encoded protein is CASSPGQENSPLHF.

This clone showed up many times. The chain couples TRBV28 to TRBJ2-7; 10 bases are shared with TRBD1. Germline values: CDR1 MDHEN, CDR2 SYDVKM. Losses at the gene ends were 6 bases for V and 4 bases for J; bases not matched to a gene: 3. The CDR3 covers 13 residues. The CDR3 sequence: CASRWTGGYEQYF. The CDR3, as DNA: TGTGCCAGCAGGTGGACAGGGGGGTACGAGCAGTACTTC.